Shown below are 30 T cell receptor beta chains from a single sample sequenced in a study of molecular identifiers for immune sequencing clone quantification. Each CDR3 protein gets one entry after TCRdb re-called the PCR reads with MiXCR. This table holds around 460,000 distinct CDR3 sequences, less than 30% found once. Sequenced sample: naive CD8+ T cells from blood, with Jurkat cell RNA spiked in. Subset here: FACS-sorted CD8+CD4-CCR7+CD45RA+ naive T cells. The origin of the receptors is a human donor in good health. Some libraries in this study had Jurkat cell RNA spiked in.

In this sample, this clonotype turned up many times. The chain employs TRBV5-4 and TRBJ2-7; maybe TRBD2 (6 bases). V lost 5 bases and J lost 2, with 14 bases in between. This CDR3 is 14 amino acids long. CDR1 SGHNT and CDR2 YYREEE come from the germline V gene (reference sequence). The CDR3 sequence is CASSPGTGPYEQYF. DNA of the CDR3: TGTGCCAGCAGTCCGGGGACTGGACCCTACGAGCAGTACTTC.

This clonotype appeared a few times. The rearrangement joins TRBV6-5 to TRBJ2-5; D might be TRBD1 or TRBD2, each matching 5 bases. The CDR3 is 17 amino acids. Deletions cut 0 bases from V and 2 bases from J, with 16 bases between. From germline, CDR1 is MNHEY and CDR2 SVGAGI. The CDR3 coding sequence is TGTGCCAGCAGTTACTCTCGGTATGGGACGAGGCAAGAGACCCAGTACTTC. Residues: CASSYSRYGTRQETQYF.

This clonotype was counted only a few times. The CDR3 coding sequence is TGTGCCAGCAGCGAGACTAGCGGTGACACAGATACGCAGTATTTT. This codes for CASSETSGDTDTQYF. The chain has TRBV9 and TRBJ2-3; 9 bases are shared with TRBD2. The CDR3 totals 15 residues. The germline V gene has CDR1 SGDLS and CDR2 YYNGEE. Trimming cost V 3 bases and J 2 bases; bases outside gene matches: 4.

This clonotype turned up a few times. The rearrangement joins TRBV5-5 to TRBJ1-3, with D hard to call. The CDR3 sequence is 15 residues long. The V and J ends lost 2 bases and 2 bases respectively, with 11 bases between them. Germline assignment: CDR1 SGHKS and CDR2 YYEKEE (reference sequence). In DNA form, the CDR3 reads TGTGCCAGCAGCTTCGGAAGTGGGGCTGGAAACACCATATATTTT. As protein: CASSFGSGAGNTIYF.

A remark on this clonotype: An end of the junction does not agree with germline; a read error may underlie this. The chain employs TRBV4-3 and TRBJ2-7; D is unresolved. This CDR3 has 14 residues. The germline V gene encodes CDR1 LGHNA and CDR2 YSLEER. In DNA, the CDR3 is TGCGCCAGCAGCCAAGACACCAACTCCTACGGGCAGTACTTC. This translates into CASSQDTNSYGQYF.

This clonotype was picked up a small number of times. The DNA for the CDR3 is TGTGCCAGCGATACCGGGACAGTCTATAGCAATCAGCCCCAGCATTTT. Protein: CASDTGTVYSNQPQHF. The chain recombines TRBV6-1 with TRBJ1-5; 7 bases are a match to TRBD1. Germline V gene data show CDR1 as MNHNS and CDR2 as SASEGT. The CDR3 is made up of 16 amino acids. The ends lost 8 bases at V and 0 bases at J; junction bases unmatched: 10.

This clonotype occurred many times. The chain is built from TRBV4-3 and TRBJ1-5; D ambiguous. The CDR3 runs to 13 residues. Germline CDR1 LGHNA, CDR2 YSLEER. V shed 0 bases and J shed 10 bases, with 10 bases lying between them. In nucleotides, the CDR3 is TGCGCCAGCAGCCAAGATATGTGGAACCCCCAGCATTTT. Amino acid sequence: CASSQDMWNPQHF.

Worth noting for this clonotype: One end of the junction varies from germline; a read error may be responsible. The CDR3 region has the DNA TGTGCCAGCAGTGATGGACAGGGGGGGACCCAGCACTTC. Protein: CASSDGQGGTQHF. The chain joins TRBV2 to TRBJ2-5; 10 nucleotides match TRBD1. Looked up from germline, CDR1 is SNHLY and CDR2 is FYNNEI. CDR3 size: 13 residues.

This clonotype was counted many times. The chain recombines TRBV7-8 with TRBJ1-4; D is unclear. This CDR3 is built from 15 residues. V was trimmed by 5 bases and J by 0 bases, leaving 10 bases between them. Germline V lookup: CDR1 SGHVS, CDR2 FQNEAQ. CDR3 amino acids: CASSPYRSTNEKLFF. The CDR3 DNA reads TGTGCCAGCAGCCCGTACAGATCAACTAATGAAAAACTGTTTTTT.

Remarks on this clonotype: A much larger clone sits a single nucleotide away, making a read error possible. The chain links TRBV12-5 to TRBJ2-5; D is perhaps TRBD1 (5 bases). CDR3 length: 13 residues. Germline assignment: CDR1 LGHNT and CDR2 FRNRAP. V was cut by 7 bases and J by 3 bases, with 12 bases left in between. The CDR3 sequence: CASDDGAEETQYF. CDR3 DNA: TGTGCTAGTGACGATGGGGCAGAAGAGACCCAGTACTTC.

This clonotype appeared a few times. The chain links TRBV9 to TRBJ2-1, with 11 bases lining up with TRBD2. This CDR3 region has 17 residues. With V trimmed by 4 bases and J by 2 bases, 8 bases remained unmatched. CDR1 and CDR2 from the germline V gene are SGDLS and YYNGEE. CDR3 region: CASSSATSGAPYNEQFF. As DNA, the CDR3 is TGTGCCAGCAGCTCAGCGACTAGCGGGGCTCCCTACAATGAGCAGTTCTTC.

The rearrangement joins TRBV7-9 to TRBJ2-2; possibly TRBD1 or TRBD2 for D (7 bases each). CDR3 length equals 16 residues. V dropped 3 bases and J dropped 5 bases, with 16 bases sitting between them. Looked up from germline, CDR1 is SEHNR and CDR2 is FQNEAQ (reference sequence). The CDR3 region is CASSFWEGARTGELFF. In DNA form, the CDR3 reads TGTGCCAGCAGCTTTTGGGAGGGGGCGAGGACCGGGGAGCTGTTTTTT.

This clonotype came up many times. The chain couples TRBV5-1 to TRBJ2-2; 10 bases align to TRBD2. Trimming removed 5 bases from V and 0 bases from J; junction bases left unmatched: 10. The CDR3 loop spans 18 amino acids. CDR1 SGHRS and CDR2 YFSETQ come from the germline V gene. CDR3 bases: TGCGCCAGCAGTCCTGGAGGAGCGGGGGGGCCGAACACCGGGGAGCTGTTTTTT. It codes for CASSPGGAGGPNTGELFF.

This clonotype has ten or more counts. The CDR3 reads CASSSYSGSAVGELFF. The CDR3 bases are TGTGCCAGCAGCTCATATAGCGGGAGCGCGGTCGGGGAGCTGTTTTTT. This chain connects TRBV5-5 to TRBJ2-2; 9 positions agree with TRBD2. The germline V gene encodes CDR1 SGHKS and CDR2 YYEKEE (reference sequence). V shed 3 bases, J shed 7 bases, and the junction held 10 bases outside the gene matches. The CDR3 has 16 residues.

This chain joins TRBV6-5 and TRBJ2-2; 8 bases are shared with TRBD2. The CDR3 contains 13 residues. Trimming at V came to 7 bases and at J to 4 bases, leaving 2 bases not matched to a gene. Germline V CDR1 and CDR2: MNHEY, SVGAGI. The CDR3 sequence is CASTRGGTGELFF. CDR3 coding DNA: TGTGCCAGCACCCGGGGGGGCACCGGGGAGCTGTTTTTT.

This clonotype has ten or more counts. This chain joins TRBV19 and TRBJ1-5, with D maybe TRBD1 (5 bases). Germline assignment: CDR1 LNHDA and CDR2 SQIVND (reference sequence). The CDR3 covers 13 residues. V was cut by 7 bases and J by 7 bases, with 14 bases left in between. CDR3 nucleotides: TGTGCCAGTATGTCGGGGCTGGCCCAGCCCCAGCATTTT. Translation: CASMSGLAQPQHF.

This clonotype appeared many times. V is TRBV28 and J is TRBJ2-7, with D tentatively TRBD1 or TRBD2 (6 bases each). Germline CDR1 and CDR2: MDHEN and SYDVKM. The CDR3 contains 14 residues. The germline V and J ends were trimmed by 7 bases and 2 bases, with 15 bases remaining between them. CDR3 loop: CASTVAGGPYEQYF. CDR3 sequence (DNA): TGTGCCAGCACAGTGGCCGGGGGCCCCTACGAGCAGTACTTC.

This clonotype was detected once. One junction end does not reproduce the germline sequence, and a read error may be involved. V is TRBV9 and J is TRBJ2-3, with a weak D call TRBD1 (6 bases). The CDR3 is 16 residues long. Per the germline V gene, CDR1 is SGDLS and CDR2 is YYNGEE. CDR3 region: CASREDTGIVSDAQYF. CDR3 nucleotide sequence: TGTGCCAGCAGGGAGGACACAGGGATCGTATCAGATGCGCAGTATTTT.

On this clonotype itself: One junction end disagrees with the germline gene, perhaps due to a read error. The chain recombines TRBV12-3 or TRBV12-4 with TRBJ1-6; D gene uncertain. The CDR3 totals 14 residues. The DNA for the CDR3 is TGTGCCAGCAGCTTAGCGGCAGCAAATTCACCCCTCCACTTT. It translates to CASSLAAANSPLHF.

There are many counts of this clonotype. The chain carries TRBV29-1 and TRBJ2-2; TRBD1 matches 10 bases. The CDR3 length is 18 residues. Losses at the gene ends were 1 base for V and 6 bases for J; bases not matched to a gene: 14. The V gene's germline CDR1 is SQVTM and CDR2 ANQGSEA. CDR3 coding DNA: TGCAGCGTTGAAGTTGTGCAGGACAGGGGGTTCATTGCCGGGGAGCTGTTTTTT. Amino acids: CSVEVVQDRGFIAGELFF.

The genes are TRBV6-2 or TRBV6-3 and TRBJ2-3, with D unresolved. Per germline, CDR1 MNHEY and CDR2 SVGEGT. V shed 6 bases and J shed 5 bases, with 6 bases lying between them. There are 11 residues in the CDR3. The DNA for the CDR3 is TGTGCCAGCAGATTCGTAGATACGCAGTATTTT. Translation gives CASRFVDTQYF.

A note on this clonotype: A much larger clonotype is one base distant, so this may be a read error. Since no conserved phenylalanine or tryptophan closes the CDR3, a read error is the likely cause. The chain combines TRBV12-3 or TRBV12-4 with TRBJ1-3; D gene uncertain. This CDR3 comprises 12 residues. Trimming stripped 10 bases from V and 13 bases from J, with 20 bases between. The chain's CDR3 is CATLRQTFEIYL. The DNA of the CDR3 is TGTGCCACCCTGAGGCAGACATTTGAGATATATCTT.

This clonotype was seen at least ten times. CDR3 in amino acids: CASRGDSSYNEQFF. The CDR3 DNA follows: TGTGCCAGCAGGGGAGACAGCTCCTACAATGAGCAGTTCTTC. The chain has TRBV2 and TRBJ2-1, with D perhaps matching TRBD1 or TRBD2 (5 bases each). Germline assignment: CDR1 SNHLY and CDR2 FYNNEI. CDR3 length: 14 amino acids. Trimming cost V 6 bases and J 0 bases, with 9 bases left between them.

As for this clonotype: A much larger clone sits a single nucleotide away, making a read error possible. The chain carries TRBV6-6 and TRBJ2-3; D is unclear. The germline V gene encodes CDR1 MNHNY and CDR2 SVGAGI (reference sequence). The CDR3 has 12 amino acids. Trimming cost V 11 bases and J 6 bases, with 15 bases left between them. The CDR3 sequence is CAGGLFMDTQYF. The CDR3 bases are TGTGCCGGCGGTCTGTTTATGGATACGCAGTATTTT.

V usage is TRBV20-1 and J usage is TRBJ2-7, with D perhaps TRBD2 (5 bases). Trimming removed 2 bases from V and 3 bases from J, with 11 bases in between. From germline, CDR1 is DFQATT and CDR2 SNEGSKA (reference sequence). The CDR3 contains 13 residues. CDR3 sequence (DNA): TGCAGTGCTAGAAAGGCGGGTTTCTACGAGCAGTACTTC. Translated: CSARKAGFYEQYF.

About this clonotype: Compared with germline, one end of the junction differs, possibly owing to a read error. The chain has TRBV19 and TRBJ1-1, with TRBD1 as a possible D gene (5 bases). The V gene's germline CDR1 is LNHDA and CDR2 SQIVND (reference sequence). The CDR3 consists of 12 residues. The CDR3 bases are TGTGCCAGTACAGCAGGGAGCACTGAAGCTCTCTTT. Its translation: CASTAGSTEALF.

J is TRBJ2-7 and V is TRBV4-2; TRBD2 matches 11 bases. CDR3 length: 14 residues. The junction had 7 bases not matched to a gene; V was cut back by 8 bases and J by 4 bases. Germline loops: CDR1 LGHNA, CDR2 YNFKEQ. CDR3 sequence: CASSTSGSEYEQYF. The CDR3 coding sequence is TGTGCCAGCTCAACTAGCGGGAGCGAGTACGAGCAGTACTTC.

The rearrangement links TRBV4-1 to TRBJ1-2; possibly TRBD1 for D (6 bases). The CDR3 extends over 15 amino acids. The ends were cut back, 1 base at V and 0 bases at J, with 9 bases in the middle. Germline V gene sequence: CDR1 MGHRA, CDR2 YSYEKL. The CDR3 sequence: CASSQVGGTNYGYTF. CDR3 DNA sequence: TGCGCCAGCAGCCAAGTGGGGGGCACTAACTATGGCTACACCTTC.

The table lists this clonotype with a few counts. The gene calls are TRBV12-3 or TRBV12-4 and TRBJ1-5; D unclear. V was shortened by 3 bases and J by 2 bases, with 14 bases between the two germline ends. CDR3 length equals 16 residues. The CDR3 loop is CASSFNPGRRNQPQHF. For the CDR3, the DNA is TGTGCCAGCAGTTTTAATCCGGGCAGGCGCAATCAGCCCCAGCATTTT.

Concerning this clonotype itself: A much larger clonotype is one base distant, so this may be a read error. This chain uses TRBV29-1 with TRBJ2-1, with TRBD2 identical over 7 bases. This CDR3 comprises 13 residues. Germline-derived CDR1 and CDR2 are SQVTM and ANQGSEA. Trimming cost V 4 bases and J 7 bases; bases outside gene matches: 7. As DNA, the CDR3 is TGCAGCGTTGGAGAAGTAGCGGGTAATGAGCAGTTCTTC. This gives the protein CSVGEVAGNEQFF.